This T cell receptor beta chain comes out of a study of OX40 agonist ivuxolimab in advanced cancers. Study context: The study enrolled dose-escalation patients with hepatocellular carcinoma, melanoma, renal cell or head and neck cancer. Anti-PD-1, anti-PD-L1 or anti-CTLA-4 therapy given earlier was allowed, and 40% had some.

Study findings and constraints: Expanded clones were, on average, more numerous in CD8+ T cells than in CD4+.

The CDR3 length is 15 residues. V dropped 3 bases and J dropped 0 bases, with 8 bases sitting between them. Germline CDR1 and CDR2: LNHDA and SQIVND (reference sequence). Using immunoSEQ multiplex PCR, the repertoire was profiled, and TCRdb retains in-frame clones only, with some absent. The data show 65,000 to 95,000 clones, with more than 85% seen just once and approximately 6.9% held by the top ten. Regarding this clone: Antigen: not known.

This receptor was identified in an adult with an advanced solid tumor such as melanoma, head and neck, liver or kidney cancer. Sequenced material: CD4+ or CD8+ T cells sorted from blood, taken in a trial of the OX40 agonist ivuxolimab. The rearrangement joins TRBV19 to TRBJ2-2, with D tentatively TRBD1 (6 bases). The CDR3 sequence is CASSITGTNTGELFF. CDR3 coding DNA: TGTGCCAGTAGTATCACAGGGACGAACACCGGGGAGCTGTTTTTT.